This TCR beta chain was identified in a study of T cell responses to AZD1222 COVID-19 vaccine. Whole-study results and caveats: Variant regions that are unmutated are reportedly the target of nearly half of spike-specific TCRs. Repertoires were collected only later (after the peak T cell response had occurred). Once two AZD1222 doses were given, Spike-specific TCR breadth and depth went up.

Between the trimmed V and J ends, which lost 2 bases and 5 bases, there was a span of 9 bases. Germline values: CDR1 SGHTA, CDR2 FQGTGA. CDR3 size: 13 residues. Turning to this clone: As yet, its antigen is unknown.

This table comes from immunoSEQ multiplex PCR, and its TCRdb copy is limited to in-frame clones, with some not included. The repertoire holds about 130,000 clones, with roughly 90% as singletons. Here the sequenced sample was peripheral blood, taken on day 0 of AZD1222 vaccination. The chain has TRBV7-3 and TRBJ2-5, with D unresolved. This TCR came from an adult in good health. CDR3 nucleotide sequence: TGTGCCAGCAGCTTAGCTCGCAGGGAGACCCAGTACTTC. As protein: CASSLARRETQYF. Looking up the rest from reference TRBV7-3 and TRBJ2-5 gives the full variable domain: GAGVSQTPSNKVTEKGKYVELRCDPISGHTALYWYRQSLGQGPEFLIYFQGTGAADDSGLPNDRFFAVRPEGSVSTLKIQRTERGDSAVYLCASSLARRETQYFGPGTRLLVL.